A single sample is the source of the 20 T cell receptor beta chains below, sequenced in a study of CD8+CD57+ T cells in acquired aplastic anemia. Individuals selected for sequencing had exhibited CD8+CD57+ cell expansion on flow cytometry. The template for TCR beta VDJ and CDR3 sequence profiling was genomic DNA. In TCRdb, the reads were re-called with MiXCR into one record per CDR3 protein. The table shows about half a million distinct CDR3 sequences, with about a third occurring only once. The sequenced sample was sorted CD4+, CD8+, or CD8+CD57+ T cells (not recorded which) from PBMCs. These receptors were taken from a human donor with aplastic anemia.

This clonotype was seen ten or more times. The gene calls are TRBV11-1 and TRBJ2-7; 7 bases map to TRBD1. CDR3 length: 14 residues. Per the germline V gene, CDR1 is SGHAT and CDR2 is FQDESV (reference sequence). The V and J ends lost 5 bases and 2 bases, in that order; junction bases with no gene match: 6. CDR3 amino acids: CASSTRTGPYEQYF. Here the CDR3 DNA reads TGTGCCAGCAGCACGAGGACAGGACCCTACGAGCAGTACTTC.

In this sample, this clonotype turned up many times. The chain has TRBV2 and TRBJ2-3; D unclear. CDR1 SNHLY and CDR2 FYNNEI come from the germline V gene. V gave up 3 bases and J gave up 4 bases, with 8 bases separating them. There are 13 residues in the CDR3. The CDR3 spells CASSEPWPDTQYF. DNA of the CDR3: TGTGCCAGCAGTGAGCCGTGGCCAGATACGCAGTATTTT.

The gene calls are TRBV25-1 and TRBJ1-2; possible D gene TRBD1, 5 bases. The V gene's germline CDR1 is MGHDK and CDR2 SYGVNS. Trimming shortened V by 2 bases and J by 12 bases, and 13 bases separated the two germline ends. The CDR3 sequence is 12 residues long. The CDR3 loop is CASSEGRVRNTF. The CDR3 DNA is TGTGCCAGCAGTGAAGGCAGGGTGAGAAACACCTTC.

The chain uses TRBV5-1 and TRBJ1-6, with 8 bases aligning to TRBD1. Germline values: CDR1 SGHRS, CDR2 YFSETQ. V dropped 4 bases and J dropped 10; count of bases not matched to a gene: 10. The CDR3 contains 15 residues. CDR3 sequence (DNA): TGCGCCAGCAGCACGGACAGGGAGAGTGGGTCACCCCTCCACTTT. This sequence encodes CASSTDRESGSPLHF.

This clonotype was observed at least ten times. The CDR3 region has the DNA TGTGCCAGCAGCTTAACCCCGCTTGGCAGGGGGCACGAGCAGTACTTC. Encoded protein: CASSLTPLGRGHEQYF. This sequence joins TRBV7-3 and TRBJ2-7, with 8 bases lining up with TRBD1. The J segment lost 5 bases and the V segment lost 0 bases, leaving 9 bases of the junction unmatched. The CDR3 contains 16 residues. Per germline, CDR1 SGHTA and CDR2 FQGTGA. Full variable domain (missing parts from reference TRBV7-3 and TRBJ2-7): GAGVSQTPSNKVTEKGKYVELRCDPISGHTALYWYRQSLGQGPEFLIYFQGTGAADDSGLPNDRFFAVRPEGSVSTLKIQRTERGDSAVYLCASSLTPLGRGHEQYFGPGTRLTVT.

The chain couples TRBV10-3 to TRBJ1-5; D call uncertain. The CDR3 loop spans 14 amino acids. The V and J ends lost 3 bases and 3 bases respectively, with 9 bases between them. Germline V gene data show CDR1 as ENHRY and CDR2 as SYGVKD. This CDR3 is CAISEVSVNQPQHF. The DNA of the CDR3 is TGTGCCATCAGTGAAGTGTCAGTCAATCAGCCCCAGCATTTT.

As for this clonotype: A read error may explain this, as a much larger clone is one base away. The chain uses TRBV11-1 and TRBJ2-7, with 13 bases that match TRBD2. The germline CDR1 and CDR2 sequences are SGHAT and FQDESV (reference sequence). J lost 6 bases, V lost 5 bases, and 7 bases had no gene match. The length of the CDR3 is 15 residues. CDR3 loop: CASSLTSGGAREQYF. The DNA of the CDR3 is TGTGCCAGCAGCCTTACTAGCGGGGGGGCTCGCGAGCAGTACTTC.

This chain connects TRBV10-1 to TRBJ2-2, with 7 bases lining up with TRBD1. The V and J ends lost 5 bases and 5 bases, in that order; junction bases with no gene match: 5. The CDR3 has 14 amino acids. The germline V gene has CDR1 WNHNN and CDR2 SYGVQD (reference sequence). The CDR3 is CASSRQGGTGELFF. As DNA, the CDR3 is TGCGCCAGCAGTCGACAGGGTGGGACCGGGGAGCTGTTTTTT.

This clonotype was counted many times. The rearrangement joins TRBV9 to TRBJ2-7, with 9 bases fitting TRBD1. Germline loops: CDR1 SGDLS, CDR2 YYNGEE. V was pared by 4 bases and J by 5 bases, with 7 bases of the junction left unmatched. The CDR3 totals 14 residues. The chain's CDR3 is CASSPRTGANEQYF. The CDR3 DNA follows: TGTGCCAGCAGCCCTCGGACAGGGGCCAACGAGCAGTACTTC.

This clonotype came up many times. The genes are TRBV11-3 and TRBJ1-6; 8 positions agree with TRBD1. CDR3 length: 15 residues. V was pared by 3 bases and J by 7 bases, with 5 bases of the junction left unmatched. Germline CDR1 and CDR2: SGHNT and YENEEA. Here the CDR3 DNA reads TGTGCCAGCAGCTTTTCGGCAGGGGGCAATTCACCCCTCCACTTT. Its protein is CASSFSAGGNSPLHF.

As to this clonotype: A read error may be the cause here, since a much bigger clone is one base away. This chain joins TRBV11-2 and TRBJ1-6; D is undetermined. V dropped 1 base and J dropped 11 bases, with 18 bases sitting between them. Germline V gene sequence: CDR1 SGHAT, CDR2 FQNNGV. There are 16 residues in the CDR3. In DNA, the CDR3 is TGTGCCAGCAGCTTAGGTGGACTGACGTTTGGTCCACCCCTCCACTTT. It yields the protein CASSLGGLTFGPPLHF.

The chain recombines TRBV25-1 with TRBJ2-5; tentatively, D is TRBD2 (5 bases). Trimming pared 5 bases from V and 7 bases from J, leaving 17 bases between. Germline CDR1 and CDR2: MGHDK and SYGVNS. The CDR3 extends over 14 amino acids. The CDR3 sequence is CASSLTSGEGTQYF. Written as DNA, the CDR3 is TGTGCCAGCAGTTTAACAAGCGGCGAAGGGACCCAGTACTTC.

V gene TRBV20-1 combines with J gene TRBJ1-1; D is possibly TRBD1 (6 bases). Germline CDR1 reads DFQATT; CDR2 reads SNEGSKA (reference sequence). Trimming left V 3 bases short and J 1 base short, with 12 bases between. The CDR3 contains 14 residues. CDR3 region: CSASRGASNTEAFF. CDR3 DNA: TGCAGTGCTAGTAGGGGGGCCTCGAACACTGAAGCTTTCTTT.

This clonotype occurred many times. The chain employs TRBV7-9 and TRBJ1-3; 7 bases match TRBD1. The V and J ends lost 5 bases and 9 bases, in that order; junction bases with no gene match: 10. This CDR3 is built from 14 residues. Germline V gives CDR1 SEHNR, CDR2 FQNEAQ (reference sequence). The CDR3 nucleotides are TGTGCCAGCAGCCAAGGGACAGATTCGTCCACCATATATTTT. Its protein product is CASSQGTDSSTIYF.

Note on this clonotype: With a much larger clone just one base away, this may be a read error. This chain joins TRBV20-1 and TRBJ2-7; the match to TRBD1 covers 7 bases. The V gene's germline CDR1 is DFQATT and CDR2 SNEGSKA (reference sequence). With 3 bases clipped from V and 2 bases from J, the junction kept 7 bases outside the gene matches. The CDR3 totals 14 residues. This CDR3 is CSASPPGTAYEQYF. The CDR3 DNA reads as TGCAGTGCTAGCCCCCCGGGGACAGCCTACGAGCAGTACTTC.

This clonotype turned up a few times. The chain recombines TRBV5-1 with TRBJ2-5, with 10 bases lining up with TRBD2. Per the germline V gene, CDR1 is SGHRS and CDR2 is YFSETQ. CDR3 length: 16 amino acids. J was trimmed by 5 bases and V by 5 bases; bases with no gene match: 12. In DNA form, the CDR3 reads TGCGCCAGCAGTCTGCGGCTAGCGGGAGATCAGGAGACCCAGTACTTC. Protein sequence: CASSLRLAGDQETQYF.

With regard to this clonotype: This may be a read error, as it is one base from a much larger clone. CDR3 residues: CASSRARGRDFYEQYF. DNA for the CDR3: TGTGCCAGCAGTCGGGCTAGGGGCAGGGACTTCTACGAGCAGTACTTC. V is TRBV12-3 or TRBV12-4 and J is TRBJ2-7; maybe TRBD2 (6 bases). The CDR3 runs 16 residues. The V end was cut by 5 bases, the J end by 3 bases, with 20 bases between.

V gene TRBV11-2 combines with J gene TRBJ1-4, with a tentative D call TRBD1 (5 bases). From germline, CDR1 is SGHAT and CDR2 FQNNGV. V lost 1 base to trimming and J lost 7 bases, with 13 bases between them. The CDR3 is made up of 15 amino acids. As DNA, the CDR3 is TGTGCCAGCAGCTTAGGGGGGGGAAAGGGTGAAAAACTGTTTTTT. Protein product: CASSLGGGKGEKLFF. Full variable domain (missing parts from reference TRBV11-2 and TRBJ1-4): EAGVAQSPRYKIIEKRQSVAFWCNPISGHATLYWYQQILGQGPKLLIQFQNNGVVDDSQLPKDRFSAERLKGVDSTLKIQPAKLEDSAVYLCASSLGGGKGEKLFFGSGTQLSVL.

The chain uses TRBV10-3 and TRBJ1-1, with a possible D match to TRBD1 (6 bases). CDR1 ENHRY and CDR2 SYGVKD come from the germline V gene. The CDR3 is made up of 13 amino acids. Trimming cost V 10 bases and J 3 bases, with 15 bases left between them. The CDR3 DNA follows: TGTGCCAGCACCCAGGGGACGGACACTGAAGCTTTCTTT. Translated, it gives CASTQGTDTEAFF.

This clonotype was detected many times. This chain's CDR3 is CSILIHPYGYTF. The CDR3 nucleotides read TGCAGCATTCTGATCCACCCTTATGGCTACACCTTC. The rearrangement links TRBV29-1 to TRBJ1-2; D gene ambiguous. V was shortened by 8 bases and J by 5 bases, with 15 bases between the two germline ends. The CDR3 consists of 12 residues. Germline V gene data show CDR1 as SQVTM and CDR2 as ANQGSEA.